The clone carrying this T cell receptor beta chain was detected ten times or more. Antigen unknown. This specimen comes from a study of T-cell memory formation after mild COVID-19. TCRdb re-called the 5' RACE reads with MiXCR, one entry per CDR3 protein. Of some 150,000 distinct CDR3 sequences in the sample, 11% to 15% were seen once. Study outcomes and limitations: Still unconfirmed is whether the second-wave clones peaking on day 37 recognized SARS-CoV-2.

V gave up 3 bases and J gave up 2 bases, with 14 bases separating them. The CDR3 has 15 amino acids. Looked up from germline, CDR1 is SQVTM and CDR2 is ANQGSEA. The TCR sequence derives from an adult woman who had mild COVID-19 (a few samples of this study predate the infection). Cell type and time point are not known. The J gene is TRBJ2-1, the V gene TRBV29-1; possibly TRBD2 for D (6 bases). The sequencing sample was made of PBMCs or a T cell subset sorted from them (not recorded which). The CDR3 loop is CSVDSTRSTYNEQFF. In nucleotides, the CDR3 is TGCAGCGTTGATTCGACTAGGTCCACCTACAATGAGCAGTTCTTC.